The following is a T cell receptor beta chain sequence with its context. This specimen belongs to a study of PD-1 blockade in classical Hodgkin lymphoma. Here immunoSEQ multiplex PCR was the method, and the copy in TCRdb shows in-frame clones only, minus some. The sample has just under 40,000 clones, 77% seen once. V gave up 4 bases and J gave up 6 bases, with 13 bases separating them. There are 15 residues in the CDR3. The germline V gene encodes CDR1 SGHDN and CDR2 FVKESK. Stated time point: cycle 4 day 1 (C4D1), after more than five weeks of nivolumab. Brentuximab vedotin exposure varied among the patients, all of whom had relapsed after autologous stem cell transplantation.

Sequences were derived from peripheral blood mononuclear cells (PBMCs), sampled before the fourth cycle of nivolumab. This TCR was recovered from a human donor with classical Hodgkin lymphoma. The V call is TRBV14, the J call TRBJ1-6; no clear D gene. CDR3 in amino acids: CASSPTLGTNSPLHF. CDR3 bases: TGTGCCAGCAGCCCGACCCTCGGCACTAATTCACCCCTCCACTTT.